The table lists the clone carrying this T cell receptor (beta chain) with a few counts. The target antigen is unknown. The sample is drawn from a study of vaccination and CD4 T cells after COVID-19. Germline trimming cut 3 bases from V and 0 bases from J; bases unmatched to any gene: 14. This CDR3 has 18 residues. CDR1 and CDR2 (germline): DFQATT, SNEGSKA (reference sequence). Cultured CD4+ T cell DNA was sequenced using the Oncomine TCR Beta short-read assay. Genomic DNA from cultured CD4+ T cells was extracted. Using its own MiXCR run on the PCR reads, TCRdb lists one record per CDR3 protein. The sample gives around 11,000 distinct CDR3 sequences, around 28% of which show up once; less than 20% is in the top ten. Documented treatment: approximately nine-day PBMC culture with coronavirus spike peptide pools or control peptides (ViraFEST assay). One should note that the unexposed donor's CD4+ T cells were collected before the COVID-19 pandemic (2011-2018).

The sequenced sample consisted of CD4+ T cells from blood, cultured in vitro. This chain links TRBV20-1 with TRBJ1-3, with 7 bases fitting TRBD1. The clonotype was recovered from a human donor in good health. Here the CDR3 DNA reads TGCAGTGCTAGGATTCCGCCGGGACAGACGCCCTCTGGAAACACCATATATTTT. This codes for CSARIPPGQTPSGNTIYF.